This TCR beta chain was profiled in a study of T cells in localized non-small cell lung cancer. CDR1 is MNHNS, CDR2 SASEGT, per germline. The CDR3 sequence is 14 residues long. The V and J ends lost 6 bases and 4 bases respectively, with 16 bases between them. Produced via immunoSEQ multiplex PCR; TCRdb's table is partial and in-frame only. The sample holds about 15,000 clones, roughly 85% seen once. A note on this clone: Its antigen remains unidentified.

Study outcomes and limitations: Uninvolved adjacent lung showed the highest T cell clonality, exceeding tumor. The study detected a median roughly 56 of the top 100 tumor clones in adjacent lung. Blood T cell density predicted longer survival; adjacent-lung clonality, shorter. Sequencing involved a lone tumor region, leaving heterogeneity possible.

The sequences come from peripheral blood, collected before any cancer treatment. The chain has TRBV6-1 and TRBJ2-7, with TRBD1 as a possible D gene (5 bases). This TCR derives from a woman aged 40-70 years with stage I lung adenocarcinoma. CDR3 region: CASRSQAVQYEQYF. CDR3 nucleotide sequence: TGTGCCAGCAGATCACAGGCGGTTCAGTACGAGCAGTACTTC.